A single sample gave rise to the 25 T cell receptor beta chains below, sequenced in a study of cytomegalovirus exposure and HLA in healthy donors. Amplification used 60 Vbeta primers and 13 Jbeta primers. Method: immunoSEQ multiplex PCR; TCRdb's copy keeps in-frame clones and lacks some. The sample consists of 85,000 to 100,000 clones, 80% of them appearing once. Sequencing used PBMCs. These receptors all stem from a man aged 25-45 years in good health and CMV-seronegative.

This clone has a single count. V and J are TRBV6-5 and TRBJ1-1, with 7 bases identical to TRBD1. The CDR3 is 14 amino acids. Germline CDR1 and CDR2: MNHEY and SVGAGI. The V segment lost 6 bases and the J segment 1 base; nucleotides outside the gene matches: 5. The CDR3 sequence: CASREGTENTEAFF. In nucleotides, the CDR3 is TGTGCCAGCAGAGAGGGGACAGAGAACACTGAAGCTTTCTTT.

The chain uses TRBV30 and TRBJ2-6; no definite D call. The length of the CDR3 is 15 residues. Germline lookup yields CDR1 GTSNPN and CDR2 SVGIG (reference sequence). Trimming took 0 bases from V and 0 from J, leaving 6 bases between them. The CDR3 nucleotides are TGTGCCTGGAGTGTACGGGTCTCTGGGGCCAACGTCCTGACTTTC. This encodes CAWSVRVSGANVLTF.

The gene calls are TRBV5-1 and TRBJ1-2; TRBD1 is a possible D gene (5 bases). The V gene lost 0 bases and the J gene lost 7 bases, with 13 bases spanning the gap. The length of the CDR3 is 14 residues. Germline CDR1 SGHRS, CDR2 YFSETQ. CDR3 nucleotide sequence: TGCGCCAGCAGCTTGGAACGGGGGATGGCTGGCTACACCTTC. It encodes CASSLERGMAGYTF.

The CDR3 sequence is CASAGTGISGANVLTF. Here the CDR3 DNA reads TGCGCCAGCGCCGGGACAGGAATCTCTGGGGCCAACGTCCTGACTTTC. J is TRBJ2-6 and V is TRBV5-1; 8 bases fit TRBD1. The germline gives CDR1 SGHRS, CDR2 YFSETQ. V lost 7 bases and J lost 0; bases outside the gene matches: 6. CDR3 length equals 16 residues.

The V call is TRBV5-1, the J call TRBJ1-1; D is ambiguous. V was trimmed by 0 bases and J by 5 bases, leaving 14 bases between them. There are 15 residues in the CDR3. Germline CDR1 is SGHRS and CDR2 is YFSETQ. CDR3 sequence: CASSLAIGSGTEAFF. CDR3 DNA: TGCGCCAGCAGCTTGGCCATAGGGAGTGGTACTGAAGCTTTCTTT.

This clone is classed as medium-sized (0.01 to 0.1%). This CDR3 reads CASSPQGEEDTQYF. CDR3 nucleotide sequence: TGTGCCAGCAGTCCACAGGGGGAGGAGGATACGCAGTATTTT. This rearrangement joins TRBV6-4 to TRBJ2-3; 8 bases fit TRBD1. This CDR3 region has 14 residues. Germline V lookup: CDR1 MRHNA, CDR2 SNTAGT. V was pared by 5 bases and J by 6 bases, with 7 bases of the junction left unmatched.

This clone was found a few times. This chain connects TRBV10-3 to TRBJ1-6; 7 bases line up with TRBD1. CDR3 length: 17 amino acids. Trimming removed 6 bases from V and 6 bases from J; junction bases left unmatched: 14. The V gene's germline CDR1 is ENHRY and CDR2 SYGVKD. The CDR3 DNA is TGTGCCATCAGCGAATTCATAGGACAGGCCATTAATTCACCCCTCCACTTT. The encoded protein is CAISEFIGQAINSPLHF.

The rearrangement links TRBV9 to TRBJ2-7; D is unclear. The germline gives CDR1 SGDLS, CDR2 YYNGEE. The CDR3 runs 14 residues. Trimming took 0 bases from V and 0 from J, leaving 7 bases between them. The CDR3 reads CASSVGSRSYEQYF. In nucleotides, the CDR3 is TGTGCCAGCAGCGTAGGGAGCCGCTCCTACGAGCAGTACTTC.

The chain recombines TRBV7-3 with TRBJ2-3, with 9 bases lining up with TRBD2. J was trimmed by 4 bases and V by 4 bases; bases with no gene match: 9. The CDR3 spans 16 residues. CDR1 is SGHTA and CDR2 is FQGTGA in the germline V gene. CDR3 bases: TGTGCCAGCAGCTCCTCAGCGGGGGGCCGCGCAGATACGCAGTATTTT. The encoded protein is CASSSSAGGRADTQYF.

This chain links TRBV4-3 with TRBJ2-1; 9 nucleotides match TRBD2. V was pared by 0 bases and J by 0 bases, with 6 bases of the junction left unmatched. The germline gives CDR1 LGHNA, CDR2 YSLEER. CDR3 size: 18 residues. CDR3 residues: CASSQDRQRGVSYNEQFF. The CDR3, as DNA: TGCGCCAGCAGCCAAGATCGCCAGCGGGGGGTCTCCTACAATGAGCAGTTCTTC.

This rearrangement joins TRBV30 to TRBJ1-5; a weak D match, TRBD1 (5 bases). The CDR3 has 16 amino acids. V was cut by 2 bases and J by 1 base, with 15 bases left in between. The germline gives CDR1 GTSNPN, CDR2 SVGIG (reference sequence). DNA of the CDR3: TGTGCCTGGAGTACTGGGACTTCGAGGAGCAATCAGCCCCAGCATTTT. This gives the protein CAWSTGTSRSNQPQHF.

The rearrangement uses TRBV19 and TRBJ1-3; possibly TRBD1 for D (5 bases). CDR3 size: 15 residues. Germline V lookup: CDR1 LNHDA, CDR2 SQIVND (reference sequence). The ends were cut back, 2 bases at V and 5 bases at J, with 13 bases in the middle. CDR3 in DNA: TGTGCCAGTAGTATACCCAGGACAAAGCGAAACACCATATATTTT. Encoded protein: CASSIPRTKRNTIYF.

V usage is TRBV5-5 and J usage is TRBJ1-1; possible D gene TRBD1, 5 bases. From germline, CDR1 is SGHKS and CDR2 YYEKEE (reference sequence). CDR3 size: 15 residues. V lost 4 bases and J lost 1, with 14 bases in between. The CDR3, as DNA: TGTGCCAGCAGCCTCTTCGCAGGGCCGAACACTGAAGCTTTCTTT. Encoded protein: CASSLFAGPNTEAFF.

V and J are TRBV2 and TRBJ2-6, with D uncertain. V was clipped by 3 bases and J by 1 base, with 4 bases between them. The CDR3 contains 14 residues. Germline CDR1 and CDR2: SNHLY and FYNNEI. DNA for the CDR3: TGTGCCAGCAGTGAGAGTTCTGGGGCCAACGTCCTGACTTTC. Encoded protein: CASSESSGANVLTF.

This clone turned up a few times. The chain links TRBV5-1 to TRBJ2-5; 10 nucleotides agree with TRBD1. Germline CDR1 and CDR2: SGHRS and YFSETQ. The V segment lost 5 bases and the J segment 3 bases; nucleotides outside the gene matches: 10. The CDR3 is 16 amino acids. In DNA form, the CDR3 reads TGCGCCAGCAGTCAAATCTTGGGGACAGGGGAAGAGACCCAGTACTTC. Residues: CASSQILGTGEETQYF. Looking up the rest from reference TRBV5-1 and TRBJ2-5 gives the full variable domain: KAGVTQTPRYLIKTRGQQVTLSCSPISGHRSVSWYQQTPGQGLQFLFEYFSETQRNKGNFPGRFSGRQFSNSRSEMNVSTLELGDSALYLCASSQILGTGEETQYFGPGTRLLVL.

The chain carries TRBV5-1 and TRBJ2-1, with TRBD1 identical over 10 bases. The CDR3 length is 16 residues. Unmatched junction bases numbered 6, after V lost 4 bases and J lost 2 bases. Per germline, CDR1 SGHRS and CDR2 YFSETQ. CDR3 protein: CASSNGDRGTYNEQFF. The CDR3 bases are TGCGCCAGCAGCAACGGGGACAGGGGCACCTACAATGAGCAGTTCTTC.

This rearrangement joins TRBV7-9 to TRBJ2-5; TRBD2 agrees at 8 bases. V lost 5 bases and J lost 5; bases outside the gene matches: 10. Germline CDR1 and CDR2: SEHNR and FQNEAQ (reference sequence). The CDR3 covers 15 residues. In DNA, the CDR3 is TGTGCCAGCAGCCTCCGACGGGGGGGCCGGGAGACCCAGTACTTC. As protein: CASSLRRGGRETQYF.

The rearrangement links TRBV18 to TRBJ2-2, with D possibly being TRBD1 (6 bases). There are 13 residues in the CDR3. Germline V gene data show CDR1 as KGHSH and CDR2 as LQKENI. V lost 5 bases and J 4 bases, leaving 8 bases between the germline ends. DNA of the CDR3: TGTGCCAGCTCAAAGGGGGTCACCGGGGAGCTGTTTTTT. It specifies CASSKGVTGELFF.

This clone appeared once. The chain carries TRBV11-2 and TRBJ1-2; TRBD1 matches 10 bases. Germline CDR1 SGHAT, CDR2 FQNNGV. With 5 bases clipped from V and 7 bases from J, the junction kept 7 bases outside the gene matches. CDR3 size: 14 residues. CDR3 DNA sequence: TGTGCCAGCAGCCCCGGGACAGGGGTGGCTGGCTACACCTTC. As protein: CASSPGTGVAGYTF.

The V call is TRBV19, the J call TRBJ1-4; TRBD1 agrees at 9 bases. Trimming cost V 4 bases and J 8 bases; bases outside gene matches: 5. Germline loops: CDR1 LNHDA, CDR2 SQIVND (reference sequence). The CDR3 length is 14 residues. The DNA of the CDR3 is TGTGCCAGTAGTACTACAGGGGGCTACGAAAAACTGTTTTTT. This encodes CASSTTGGYEKLFF.

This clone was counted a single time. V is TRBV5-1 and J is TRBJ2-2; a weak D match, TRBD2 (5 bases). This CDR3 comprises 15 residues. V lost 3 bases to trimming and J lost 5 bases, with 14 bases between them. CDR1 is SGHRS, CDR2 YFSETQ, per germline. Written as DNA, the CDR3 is TGCGCCAGCAGCTCCGACGGAGGCTGGACCGGGGAGCTGTTTTTT. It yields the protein CASSSDGGWTGELFF.

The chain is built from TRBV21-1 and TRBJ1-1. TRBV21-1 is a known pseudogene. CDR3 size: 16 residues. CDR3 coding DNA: TGTGCCAGCAGCACAGGACGGGCCTCGGGAGGGACTGAAGCTTTCTTT. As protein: CASSTGRASGGTEAFF.

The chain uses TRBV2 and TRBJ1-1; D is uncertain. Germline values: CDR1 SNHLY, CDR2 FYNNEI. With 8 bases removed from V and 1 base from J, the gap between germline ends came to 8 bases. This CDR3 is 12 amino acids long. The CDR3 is CASEHANTEAFF. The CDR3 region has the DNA TGTGCCAGCGAACACGCGAACACTGAAGCTTTCTTT.

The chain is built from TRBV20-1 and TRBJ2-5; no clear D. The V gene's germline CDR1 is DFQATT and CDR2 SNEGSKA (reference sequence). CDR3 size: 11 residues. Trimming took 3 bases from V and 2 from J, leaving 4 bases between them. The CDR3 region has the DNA TGCAGTGCTAGTTTACAAGAGACCCAGTACTTC. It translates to CSASLQETQYF.

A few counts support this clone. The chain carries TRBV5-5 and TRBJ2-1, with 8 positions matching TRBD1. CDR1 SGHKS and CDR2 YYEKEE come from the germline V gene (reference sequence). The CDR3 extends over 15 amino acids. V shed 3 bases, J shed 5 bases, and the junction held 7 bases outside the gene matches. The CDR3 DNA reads TGTGCCAGCAGCTCGTCAGGGGGCTTCAACAATGAGCAGTTCTTC. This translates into CASSSSGGFNNEQFF.